This is a list of T cell receptor beta chains from one sample in a study of T-cell memory formation after mild COVID-19. From the 5' RACE reads, TCRdb called clonotypes with MiXCR, one entry per CDR3 protein. The sample includes about 400,000 distinct CDR3 sequences, roughly 18% of them seen just once. Sequenced input: PBMCs or a T cell subset sorted from them (not recorded which). The receptors here all came from a man aged 18 to 35 who had mild COVID-19 (a few samples of this study predate the infection). Cell type and time point are not known. Each CDR3 is given with its conserved first and last residue. The order of the fields is clone size, D gene, J gene, V gene, CDR3 DNA, CDR3 protein. The D gene is left open where the match is weak. Clone size appears in some rows only: once, few, many, or a class for an expanded clone.

clone_size: .
d_call: .
j_call: TRBJ1-5
v_call: TRBV10-2
cdr3_nt: TGCGCCAGCAGTGAGCCCGGCCACAAGGATCAGCCCCAGCATTTT
cdr3_aa: CASSEPGHKDQPQHF

clone_size: .
d_call: .
j_call: TRBJ2-7
v_call: TRBV7-3
cdr3_nt: TGTGCCAGCAGCTTAATAGCAGAGCCTACCTACGAGCAGTACTTC
cdr3_aa: CASSLIAEPTYEQYF

clone_size: few
d_call: TRBD1
j_call: TRBJ1-1
v_call: TRBV4-1
cdr3_nt: TGCGCCAGCAGCCCGCGGGTCGCCGGGACAGGGGTTCACACTGAAGCTTTCTTT
cdr3_aa: CASSPRVAGTGVHTEAFF

clone_size: .
d_call: .
j_call: TRBJ2-1
v_call: TRBV6-2/TRBV6-3
cdr3_nt: TGTGCCAGCAGACCAGGGGCCACGGATTACAATGAGCAGTTCTTC
cdr3_aa: CASRPGATDYNEQFF

clone_size: .
d_call: TRBD1
j_call: TRBJ1-5
v_call: TRBV12-5
cdr3_nt: TGTGCTAGTGGTTTGTATACAGGGGGAATTCAGCCCCAGCATTTT
cdr3_aa: CASGLYTGGIQPQHF

clone_size: .
d_call: .
j_call: TRBJ1-5
v_call: TRBV7-3
cdr3_nt: TGTGCCAGCAGCTTAATCGCGCAGGGCGCCAGGGGCAATCAGCCCCAGCATTTT
cdr3_aa: CASSLIAQGARGNQPQHF

clone_size: few
d_call: TRBD1
j_call: TRBJ2-3
v_call: TRBV24-1
cdr3_nt: TGTGCCACCAGTGATTTGGGCAGGGGGAACGCAGATACGCAGTATTTT
cdr3_aa: CATSDLGRGNADTQYF

clone_size: few
d_call: .
j_call: TRBJ2-1
v_call: TRBV5-1
cdr3_nt: TGCGCCAGCAGCGTCAGGGTTGATGAGCAGTTCTTC
cdr3_aa: CASSVRVDEQFF

clone_size: .
d_call: .
j_call: TRBJ2-5
v_call: TRBV6-2/TRBV6-3
cdr3_nt: TGTGCCAGCGGAGGCTCTCAAGAGACCCAGTACTTC
cdr3_aa: CASGGSQETQYF

clone_size: few
d_call: TRBD2
j_call: TRBJ2-7
v_call: TRBV10-1
cdr3_nt: TGCGCCACCGGTCGGGAGGGTTGGGACGAGCAGTACTTC
cdr3_aa: CATGREGWDEQYF

clone_size: .
d_call: .
j_call: TRBJ1-6
v_call: TRBV4-1
cdr3_nt: TGCGCCAGCTCTCAATTCCTAAATTCACCCCTCCACTTT
cdr3_aa: CASSQFLNSPLHF

clone_size: .
d_call: .
j_call: TRBJ1-5
v_call: TRBV20-1
cdr3_nt: TGCAGTCTTGGGACGCCTGGCAATCAGCCCCAGCATTTT
cdr3_aa: CSLGTPGNQPQHF

clone_size: few
d_call: .
j_call: TRBJ2-3
v_call: TRBV4-1
cdr3_nt: TGCGCCAGCAGCCACACTATGACTAGTCTGGATACGCAGTATTTT
cdr3_aa: CASSHTMTSLDTQYF

clone_size: many
d_call: TRBD1
j_call: TRBJ2-5
v_call: TRBV29-1
cdr3_nt: TGCAGCGTTGGGCGTCGACAGGGGGAGACCCAGTACTTC
cdr3_aa: CSVGRRQGETQYF

clone_size: many
d_call: .
j_call: TRBJ1-4
v_call: TRBV6-6
cdr3_nt: TGTGCCAGCAGTTATGGGGCGCAGGCTCATGAAAAACTGTTTTTT
cdr3_aa: CASSYGAQAHEKLFF

clone_size: .
d_call: .
j_call: TRBJ2-2
v_call: TRBV5-1
cdr3_nt: TGCGCCAGCAGCTTCGGACAGCGAGGCGGGGAGCTGTTTTTT
cdr3_aa: CASSFGQRGGELFF

clone_size: .
d_call: .
j_call: TRBJ2-1
v_call: TRBV18
cdr3_nt: TGTGCCAGCTCACCACGGGGGCCAGGGGAGCAGTTCTTC
cdr3_aa: CASSPRGPGEQFF

clone_size: .
d_call: .
j_call: TRBJ2-1
v_call: TRBV7-6
cdr3_nt: TGTGCCAGTCAGGGGCCGAGCTCCTACAATGAGCAGTTCTTC
cdr3_aa: CASQGPSSYNEQFF

clone_size: .
d_call: .
j_call: TRBJ2-2
v_call: TRBV4-1
cdr3_nt: TGCGCCAGCAGCCAAGAGGACGAGCTTTACACCGGGGAGCTGTTTTTT
cdr3_aa: CASSQEDELYTGELFF

clone_size: .
d_call: TRBD1
j_call: TRBJ1-5
v_call: TRBV7-2
cdr3_nt: TGTGCCAGCAGCCCAAGACAGGGCAGGCGGCAGCCCCAGCATTTT
cdr3_aa: CASSPRQGRRQPQHF

clone_size: few
d_call: .
j_call: TRBJ1-5
v_call: TRBV7-2
cdr3_nt: TGTGCCAGCAGCTTAGCCTATCAGCCCCAGCATTTT
cdr3_aa: CASSLAYQPQHF

clone_size: few
d_call: .
j_call: TRBJ2-1
v_call: TRBV7-3
cdr3_nt: TGTGCCAGCAGCTTCTCGGGCCAAAATGAGCAGTTCTTC
cdr3_aa: CASSFSGQNEQFF

clone_size: .
d_call: .
j_call: TRBJ2-1
v_call: TRBV7-7
cdr3_nt: TGTGCTAGCAGCTTAGGTTCGGGGCATAACAATGAGCAGTTCTTC
cdr3_aa: CASSLGSGHNNEQFF

clone_size: .
d_call: .
j_call: TRBJ2-3
v_call: TRBV20-1
cdr3_nt: TGCAGTGCTCGCGCAGCAGGGTATACGCAGTATTTT
cdr3_aa: CSARAAGYTQYF

clone_size: .
d_call: .
j_call: TRBJ2-7
v_call: TRBV29-1
cdr3_nt: TGCAGCGCTCGGGACGGAACCTACGAGCAGTACTTC
cdr3_aa: CSARDGTYEQYF

clone_size: few
d_call: .
j_call: TRBJ1-5
v_call: TRBV4-2
cdr3_nt: TGTGCCAGCAGCCAAGACAGGACCTTCAATCAGCCCCAGCATTTT
cdr3_aa: CASSQDRTFNQPQHF

clone_size: few
d_call: .
j_call: TRBJ1-1
v_call: TRBV12-3/TRBV12-4
cdr3_nt: TGTGCCAGCAGTTGGGCCTTTGGAACTGAAGCTTTCTTT
cdr3_aa: CASSWAFGTEAFF

clone_size: .
d_call: .
j_call: TRBJ1-1
v_call: TRBV7-8
cdr3_nt: TGTGCCAGCAGTCCTGCGTCCAGGGCGAACACTGAAGCTTTCTTT
cdr3_aa: CASSPASRANTEAFF

clone_size: many
d_call: .
j_call: TRBJ2-1
v_call: TRBV7-2
cdr3_nt: TGTGCCAGCAGCTCTAGCCGGGAGCAGTTCTTC
cdr3_aa: CASSSSREQFF

clone_size: .
d_call: TRBD1
j_call: TRBJ2-4
v_call: TRBV10-3
cdr3_nt: TGTGCCAGTGGACAGGGGGCGACCAAAAACATTCAGTACTTC
cdr3_aa: CASGQGATKNIQYF

clone_size: .
d_call: .
j_call: TRBJ2-1
v_call: TRBV5-1
cdr3_nt: TGCGCCAGCAGACTCTCCCTAGAGCAGTTCTTC
cdr3_aa: CASRLSLEQFF

clone_size: .
d_call: TRBD1
j_call: TRBJ2-7
v_call: TRBV6-5
cdr3_nt: TGTGCCAGCAGTTACTGGACAGGCGCCTACGAGCAGTACTTC
cdr3_aa: CASSYWTGAYEQYF

clone_size: .
d_call: TRBD2
j_call: TRBJ2-1
v_call: TRBV13
cdr3_nt: TGTGCCAGCGGCCCGGGGGGGCCTCATCTCTTC
cdr3_aa: CASGPGGPHLF

clone_size: many
d_call: .
j_call: TRBJ2-1
v_call: TRBV4-1
cdr3_nt: TGCGCCAGCAGCCACCCCTTAATCAGGGACAATGAGCAGTTCTTC
cdr3_aa: CASSHPLIRDNEQFF

clone_size: few
d_call: .
j_call: TRBJ1-4
v_call: TRBV19
cdr3_nt: TGTGCCAGTAGTATCCGGGTGGAAGATAGACTGTTTTTT
cdr3_aa: CASSIRVEDRLFF

clone_size: .
d_call: TRBD1
j_call: TRBJ2-6
v_call: TRBV27
cdr3_nt: TGTGCCAGCAGTTTTTTCGCCAGGGGGCGCCCCTCTGGGGCCAACGTCCTGACTTTC
cdr3_aa: CASSFFARGRPSGANVLTF

clone_size: .
d_call: .
j_call: TRBJ2-7
v_call: TRBV5-1
cdr3_nt: TGCGCCAGCAGCATCAACCGAGCGGAATACGAGCAGTACTTC
cdr3_aa: CASSINRAEYEQYF

clone_size: .
d_call: TRBD1
j_call: TRBJ1-4
v_call: TRBV7-2
cdr3_nt: TGTGCCAGCAGCTTAGGGGGACAGAATAATGAAAAACTGTTTTTT
cdr3_aa: CASSLGGQNNEKLFF

clone_size: .
d_call: .
j_call: TRBJ1-5
v_call: TRBV9
cdr3_nt: TGTGCCAGCAGCGTAGGAGTCTCCCAGCCCCAGCATTTT
cdr3_aa: CASSVGVSQPQHF

clone_size: few
d_call: .
j_call: TRBJ2-7
v_call: TRBV6-5
cdr3_nt: TGTGCCAGCAGCACTAGGAGGCTAGGCCACGAGCAGTACTTC
cdr3_aa: CASSTRRLGHEQYF

clone_size: .
d_call: .
j_call: TRBJ2-7
v_call: TRBV5-6
cdr3_nt: TGTGCCAGCAGCCCCAGCACGGTCGAGCAGTACTTC
cdr3_aa: CASSPSTVEQYF

clone_size: .
d_call: TRBD2
j_call: TRBJ2-7
v_call: TRBV7-2
cdr3_nt: TGTGCCAGCAGCTCAGAGCCTAGCGGGGGCTACGAGCAGTACTTC
cdr3_aa: CASSSEPSGGYEQYF

clone_size: .
d_call: TRBD1
j_call: TRBJ2-6
v_call: TRBV30
cdr3_nt: TGTGCCTGGGACAGGGCTGGGGCCAACGTCCTGACTTTC
cdr3_aa: CAWDRAGANVLTF

clone_size: .
d_call: .
j_call: TRBJ1-1
v_call: TRBV4-1
cdr3_nt: TGCGCCAGCAGCCGTGGTTGGGGGGCCCAGTTGAACACTGAAGCTTTCTTT
cdr3_aa: CASSRGWGAQLNTEAFF

clone_size: few
d_call: .
j_call: TRBJ2-5
v_call: TRBV24-1
cdr3_nt: TGTGCCACCAGTGAACGGGGGGACACCCAAGAGACCCAGTACTTC
cdr3_aa: CATSERGDTQETQYF

clone_size: few
d_call: .
j_call: TRBJ1-1
v_call: TRBV6-4
cdr3_nt: TGTGCCAGCAGGGAAGCAGGGAACACTGAAGCTTTCTTT
cdr3_aa: CASREAGNTEAFF

clone_size: few
d_call: TRBD2
j_call: TRBJ2-3
v_call: TRBV5-1
cdr3_nt: TGCGCCAGCAGCTTAGGTGCCCGGGGGGATTCGGATACGCAGTATTTT
cdr3_aa: CASSLGARGDSDTQYF

clone_size: few
d_call: TRBD2
j_call: TRBJ2-5
v_call: TRBV6-6
cdr3_nt: TGTGCCAGCAAACTAGCGGGGGGAGGTGAGACCCAGTACTTC
cdr3_aa: CASKLAGGGETQYF

clone_size: few
d_call: TRBD1
j_call: TRBJ1-2
v_call: TRBV6-5
cdr3_nt: TGTGCCAGCAGTTACTCCGGGACAGTCTATGGCTACACCTTC
cdr3_aa: CASSYSGTVYGYTF